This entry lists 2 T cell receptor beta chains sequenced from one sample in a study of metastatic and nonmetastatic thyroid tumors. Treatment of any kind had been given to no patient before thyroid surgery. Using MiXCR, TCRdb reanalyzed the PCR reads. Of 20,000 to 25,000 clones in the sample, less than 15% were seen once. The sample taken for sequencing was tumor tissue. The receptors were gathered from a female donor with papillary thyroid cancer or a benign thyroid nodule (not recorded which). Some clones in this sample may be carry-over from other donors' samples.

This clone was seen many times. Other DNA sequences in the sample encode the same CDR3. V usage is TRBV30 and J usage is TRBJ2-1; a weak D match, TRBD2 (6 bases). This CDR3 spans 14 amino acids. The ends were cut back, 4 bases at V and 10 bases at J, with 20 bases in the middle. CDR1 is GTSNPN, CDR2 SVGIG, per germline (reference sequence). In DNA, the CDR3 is TGTGCCTGGACCCGTTCGGGAGTCACCGGCGAGCAGTTCTTC. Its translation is CAWTRSGVTGEQFF.

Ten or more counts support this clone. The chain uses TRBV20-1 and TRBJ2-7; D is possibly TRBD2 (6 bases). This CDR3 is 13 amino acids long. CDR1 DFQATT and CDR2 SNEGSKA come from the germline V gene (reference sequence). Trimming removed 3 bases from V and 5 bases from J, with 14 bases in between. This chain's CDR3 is CSARWDLGNEQYF. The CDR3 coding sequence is TGCAGTGCTAGGTGGGACTTGGGCAACGAGCAGTACTTC.